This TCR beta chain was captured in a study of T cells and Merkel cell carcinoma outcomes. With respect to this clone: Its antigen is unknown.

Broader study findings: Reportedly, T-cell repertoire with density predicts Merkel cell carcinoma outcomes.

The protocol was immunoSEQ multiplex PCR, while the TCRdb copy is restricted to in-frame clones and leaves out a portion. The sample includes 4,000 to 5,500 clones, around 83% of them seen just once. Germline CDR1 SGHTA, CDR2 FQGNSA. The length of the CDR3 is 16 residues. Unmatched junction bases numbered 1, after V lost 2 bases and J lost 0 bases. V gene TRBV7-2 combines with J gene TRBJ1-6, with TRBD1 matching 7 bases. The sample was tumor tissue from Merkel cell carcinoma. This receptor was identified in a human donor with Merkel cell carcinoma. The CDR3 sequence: CASSLRDSSYNSPLHF. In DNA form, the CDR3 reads TGTGCCAGCAGCTTAAGGGACAGCTCCTATAATTCACCCCTCCACTTT.